This T cell receptor (beta chain) comes out of a study of blood T cell repertoires in COVID-19. Study overall: PBMCs, B-cell-depleted T cells, or T cells were the source of the cDNA or gDNA that made up the material.

V dropped 4 bases and J dropped 2 bases, with 13 bases sitting between them. From germline, CDR1 is SGHTS and CDR2 YDEGEE. The length of the CDR3 is 15 residues. Measured with immunoSEQ multiplex PCR; TCRdb has only the in-frame clones, and not every one. This table holds roughly 150,000 clones, approximately 90% found once. The chain is built from TRBV5-8 and TRBJ2-4, with D tentatively TRBD2 (5 bases). Sequenced material: PBMCs or T cells enriched from blood (not recorded which). The clonotype originates from a middle-aged woman who had been exposed to COVID-19. CDR3 nucleotides: TGTGCCAGCAGCACTTTCGGGGTTACCAAAAACATTCAGTACTTC. Translating gives CASSTFGVTKNIQYF. The full variable domain, rest sourced from reference TRBV5-8 and TRBJ2-4, is EAGVTQSPTHLIKTRGQQATLRCSPISGHTSVYWYQQALGLGLQFLLWYDEGEERNRGNFPPRFSGRQFPNYSSELNVNALELEDSALYLCASSTFGVTKNIQYFGAGTRLSVL.